What follows are 19 T cell receptor beta chains derived from one specimen sequenced in a study of blood T cell repertoires in COVID-19. Clones were sequenced by immunoSEQ multiplex PCR, and TCRdb holds only the in-frame ones, with some missing. The sample has around 370,000 clones; around 87% are singletons. Material for sequencing was peripheral blood. The receptor source for this set is a woman in her forties or fifties with COVID-19, enrolled during active disease.

The V and J genes are TRBV5-1 and TRBJ2-3; no definite D call. The CDR3 has 14 amino acids. Germline CDR1 is SGHRS and CDR2 is YFSETQ. Trimming took 2 bases from V and 4 from J, leaving 11 bases between them. CDR3 residues: CASSFFGLADTQYF. The CDR3 DNA reads as TGCGCCAGCAGCTTCTTCGGGTTGGCAGATACGCAGTATTTT.

V gene TRBV6-4 combines with J gene TRBJ2-2; 8 bases are a match to TRBD1. The CDR3 length is 14 residues. Germline V gives CDR1 MRHNA, CDR2 SNTAGT. After removal of 9 bases from V and 3 bases from J, the junction contained 6 bases not matched to a gene. CDR3 region: CASPGQDHTGELFF. DNA for the CDR3: TGTGCCAGTCCGGGACAGGACCACACCGGGGAGCTGTTTTTT.

This clone was picked up a small number of times. The chain joins TRBV25-1 to TRBJ2-2, with 10 bases aligning to TRBD2. Losses at the gene ends were 10 bases for V and 6 bases for J; bases not matched to a gene: 11. This CDR3 comprises 15 residues. Germline V gene sequence: CDR1 MGHDK, CDR2 SYGVNS. The CDR3 sequence is CATSLTGTSAGELFF. CDR3 nucleotide sequence: TGTGCCACTTCGCTGACCGGGACTAGCGCCGGGGAGCTGTTTTTT.

V is TRBV27 and J is TRBJ2-7, with a possible D match to TRBD2 (6 bases). Germline-derived CDR1 and CDR2 are MNHEY and SMNVEV (reference sequence). The V end was cut by 3 bases, the J end by 3 bases, with 9 bases between. CDR3 length: 13 residues. This CDR3 reads CASSLTRDYEQYF. The DNA of the CDR3 is TGTGCCAGCAGTTTGACTAGAGACTACGAGCAGTACTTC.

The chain joins TRBV4-1 to TRBJ2-7, with D maybe TRBD1 (6 bases). Trimming shortened V by 4 bases and J by 2 bases, and 12 bases separated the two germline ends. Germline V gene data show CDR1 as MGHRA and CDR2 as YSYEKL. The CDR3 is 14 amino acids. The CDR3 region is CASSLPDSTYEQYF. The CDR3 DNA follows: TGCGCCAGCAGCCTTCCGGACAGTACCTACGAGCAGTACTTC.

The J gene is TRBJ1-1, the V gene TRBV29-1; 7 nucleotides agree with TRBD1. CDR3 length: 11 residues. Per germline, CDR1 SQVTM and CDR2 ANQGSEA. Germline trimming cut 5 bases from V and 10 bases from J; bases unmatched to any gene: 7. The CDR3 here is CSVYEGAGAFF. CDR3 nucleotide sequence: TGCAGCGTTTACGAGGGGGCCGGAGCTTTCTTT.

V usage is TRBV10-3 and J usage is TRBJ1-1, with a weak D call TRBD1 (6 bases). Trimming pared 7 bases from V and 3 bases from J, leaving 15 bases between. Germline assignment: CDR1 ENHRY and CDR2 SYGVKD. The CDR3 consists of 14 residues. CDR3 DNA: TGTGCCATCAAACTTAGTGGGGGCTACACTGAAGCTTTCTTT. It specifies CAIKLSGGYTEAFF.

The genes are TRBV11-2 and TRBJ2-1; D gene unclear. Trimming took 6 bases from V and 8 from J, leaving 11 bases between them. CDR3 length equals 12 residues. CDR1 is SGHAT and CDR2 is FQNNGV in the germline V gene. The CDR3 spells CASRIVADEQFF. The CDR3 DNA sequence: TGTGCCAGCAGGATTGTAGCAGATGAGCAGTTCTTC.

The V gene is TRBV24-1, the J gene TRBJ2-1; 11 bases match TRBD2. The V and J ends lost 4 bases and 14 bases, in that order; junction bases with no gene match: 6. CDR3 length: 13 residues. Germline V gene sequence: CDR1 KGHDR, CDR2 SFDVKD. DNA for the CDR3: TGTGCCACCAGTGACCGAACTAGCGGGAGTAAGTTCTTC. Translation gives CATSDRTSGSKFF.

The chain couples TRBV5-5 to TRBJ2-7; D gene unclear. Trimming cost V 4 bases and J 4 bases, with 18 bases left between them. The CDR3 consists of 15 residues. From germline, CDR1 is SGHKS and CDR2 YYEKEE (reference sequence). CDR3 DNA: TGTGCCAGCAGCCCTAGAAGTGGGTCTGGTTACGAGCAGTACTTC. This codes for CASSPRSGSGYEQYF.

A word on this clone: Different DNA sequences within this sample yield the same CDR3. V is TRBV29-1 and J is TRBJ1-3, with TRBD1 matching 7 bases. Per the germline V gene, CDR1 is SQVTM and CDR2 is ANQGSEA. Germline trimming cut 6 bases from V and 2 bases from J; bases unmatched to any gene: 1. This CDR3 is built from 12 residues. In nucleotides, the CDR3 is TGCAGCGTAGGGACAGCTGGAAACACCATATATTTT. This codes for CSVGTAGNTIYF.

This chain joins TRBV27 and TRBJ1-2; a weak D match, TRBD1 (5 bases). The CDR3 is 13 amino acids. V lost 6 bases and J lost 8, with 16 bases in between. CDR1 and CDR2 (germline): MNHEY, SMNVEV (reference sequence). The CDR3 DNA reads as TGTGCCAGCAGCAGGGTGGGCGATTACGGCTACACCTTC. Its protein product is CASSRVGDYGYTF.

The rearrangement joins TRBV4-2 to TRBJ1-3; 7 bases are shared with TRBD1. This CDR3 has 14 residues. The germline CDR1 and CDR2 sequences are LGHNA and YNFKEQ. J lost 4 bases, V lost 3 bases, and 3 bases had no gene match. The CDR3 loop reads CASSQGQPGNTIYF. In DNA form, the CDR3 reads TGTGCCAGCAGCCAGGGACAGCCCGGAAACACCATATATTTT.

This chain connects TRBV19 to TRBJ2-6, with 11 positions matching TRBD2. The CDR3 runs 16 residues. CDR1 is LNHDA and CDR2 is SQIVND in the germline V gene (reference sequence). Unmatched junction bases numbered 3, after V lost 8 bases and J lost 0 bases. The CDR3 is CASRLAGISGANVLTF. The CDR3 nucleotides are TGTGCCAGTCGACTAGCGGGGATCTCTGGGGCCAACGTCCTGACTTTC.

The CDR3 region is CASSRRQGDGYTF. CDR3 nucleotide sequence: TGTGCCAGCAGCCGAAGACAGGGGGATGGCTACACCTTC. This chain joins TRBV11-3 and TRBJ1-2; TRBD1 matches 9 bases. The germline CDR1 and CDR2 sequences are SGHNT and YENEEA. The CDR3 spans 13 residues. Germline trimming cut 5 bases from V and 6 bases from J; bases unmatched to any gene: 4.

This chain joins TRBV30 and TRBJ1-5; TRBD1 might be the D (5 bases). The V gene lost 0 bases and the J gene lost 6 bases, with 9 bases spanning the gap. The germline V gene has CDR1 GTSNPN and CDR2 SVGIG (reference sequence). The CDR3 totals 13 residues. The chain's CDR3 is CAWSVRRGQPQHF. CDR3 sequence (DNA): TGTGCCTGGAGTGTACGTAGGGGTCAGCCCCAGCATTTT.

The chain couples TRBV29-1 to TRBJ2-1; a weak D match, TRBD1 (5 bases). This CDR3 comprises 12 residues. Germline values: CDR1 SQVTM, CDR2 ANQGSEA. With 3 bases removed from V and 5 bases from J, the gap between germline ends came to 8 bases. CDR3 nucleotides: TGCAGCGTTGATCCAGGGAACAATGAGCAGTTCTTC. Residues: CSVDPGNNEQFF.

This clone was detected a few times. This sequence joins TRBV3-1 (or the pseudogene TRBV3-2) and TRBJ1-1; D uncertain. The V and J ends lost 1 base and 8 bases respectively, with 11 bases between them. Germline V lookup: CDR1 LGHDT, CDR2 YNNKEL (reference sequence). The CDR3 extends over 13 amino acids. The CDR3 is CASSQVVEREAFF. In DNA form, the CDR3 reads TGTGCCAGCAGCCAAGTAGTCGAGAGGGAAGCTTTCTTT.

This clone has only one observation. The chain couples TRBV5-1 to TRBJ1-6, with TRBD1 identical over 10 bases. The trim removed 3 bases at V and 9 bases at J, leaving 12 bases unmatched. CDR3 length: 17 amino acids. From germline, CDR1 is SGHRS and CDR2 YFSETQ. The CDR3 region is CASSYDRDRGRSSPLHF. The CDR3 coding sequence is TGCGCCAGCAGCTACGACCGGGACAGGGGCCGGAGTTCACCCCTCCACTTT.